Shown below are 31 T cell receptor beta chains from a single sample sequenced in a study of cytomegalovirus exposure and HLA in healthy donors. Sequencing used immunoSEQ multiplex PCR; TCRdb keeps in-frame clones, though not all of them. This table has about 400,000 clones, 86% appearing once. Sequenced sample: PBMCs. The receptors stem from a woman aged 18-29 years in good health and CMV-seronegative.

The chain is built from TRBV18 and TRBJ2-7; 15 bases map to TRBD2. The CDR3 loop spans 17 amino acids. CDR1 is KGHSH and CDR2 is LQKENI in the germline V gene. Trimming cost V 6 bases and J 4 bases; bases outside gene matches: 10. DNA for the CDR3: TGTGCCAGCTCCGCCGGACTAGCGGGAGGGCCAGGGTACGAGCAGTACTTC. Protein product: CASSAGLAGGPGYEQYF.

The gene calls are TRBV28 and TRBJ2-7, with no clear D. CDR1 and CDR2 (germline): MDHEN, SYDVKM. The CDR3 spans 12 residues. V lost 0 bases and J 10 bases, leaving 10 bases between the germline ends. CDR3 DNA sequence: TGTGCCAGCAGTTTATGGCCCGGTCAACAGTACTTC. Its translation is CASSLWPGQQYF.

The V call is TRBV6-1, the J call TRBJ1-2; D possibly corresponds to TRBD1 (6 bases). Germline loops: CDR1 MNHNS, CDR2 SASEGT. Trimming stripped 0 bases from V and 7 bases from J, with 18 bases between. This CDR3 is built from 16 residues. For the CDR3, the DNA is TGTGCCAGCAGTGAAGCGTTTACAGGGTTCGGTCTTGGCTACACCTTC. Encoded protein: CASSEAFTGFGLGYTF.

The J gene is TRBJ2-1, the V gene TRBV28; D is unresolved. Between the trimmed V and J ends, which lost 2 bases and 9 bases, there was a span of 11 bases. This CDR3 contains 13 residues. CDR1 and CDR2 from the germline V gene are MDHEN and SYDVKM. The CDR3 region is CASSLGLRTEQFF. The DNA for the CDR3 is TGTGCCAGCAGTTTAGGGCTTCGTACTGAGCAGTTCTTC.

The genes are TRBV18 and TRBJ1-3; D not resolved. The CDR3 is 17 residues long. V lost 3 bases, J lost 2 bases, and 17 bases lay in between. Germline V gives CDR1 KGHSH, CDR2 LQKENI. The CDR3 protein is CASSPQEGVRTGNTIYF. Written as DNA, the CDR3 is TGTGCCAGCTCACCTCAGGAGGGAGTAAGGACTGGAAACACCATATATTTT.

The rearrangement uses TRBV19 and TRBJ2-1; 8 bases align to TRBD2. V was pared by 9 bases and J by 8 bases, with 18 bases of the junction left unmatched. Germline V gene sequence: CDR1 LNHDA, CDR2 SQIVND (reference sequence). The CDR3 runs 16 residues. CDR3 loop: CARRPPGTRIVHEQFF. The DNA for the CDR3 is TGTGCCAGGCGTCCCCCCGGGACTAGAATTGTCCATGAGCAGTTCTTC.

The chain couples TRBV27 to TRBJ1-2; D possibly corresponds to TRBD1 (5 bases). The germline CDR1 and CDR2 sequences are MNHEY and SMNVEV (reference sequence). The germline V and J ends were trimmed by 6 bases and 14 bases, with 19 bases remaining between them. The CDR3 runs 12 residues. CDR3 sequence (DNA): TGTGCCAGCAGCTCAGGCGCCGGGGGTTTGACCTTC. Its protein product is CASSSGAGGLTF.

CDR3 nucleotide sequence: TGTGCCAGCAGTTCTAGCGGGGGGAACACCGGGGAGCTGTTTTTT. Amino acid sequence: CASSSSGGNTGELFF. The J gene is TRBJ2-2, the V gene TRBV27, with TRBD2 matching 10 bases. Germline CDR1 is MNHEY and CDR2 is SMNVEV (reference sequence). CDR3 size: 15 residues. Unmatched junction bases numbered 0, after V lost 4 bases and J lost 1 base.

The chain has TRBV9 and TRBJ2-3; 12 bases match TRBD2. Germline-derived CDR1 and CDR2 are SGDLS and YYNGEE. V lost 4 bases and J lost 4; bases outside the gene matches: 16. The CDR3 is 19 amino acids. The CDR3 sequence is CASSPRLAGAMLPPDTQYF. The CDR3 bases are TGTGCCAGCAGCCCGAGACTAGCGGGGGCCATGCTCCCTCCAGATACGCAGTATTTT.

The chain joins TRBV13 to TRBJ2-5; 9 positions agree with TRBD2. The CDR3 runs 15 residues. Germline CDR1 and CDR2: PRHDT and FYEKMQ (reference sequence). V lost 4 bases to trimming and J lost 1 base; unmatched junction nucleotides: 4. The CDR3 region is CASSSPAGGQETQYF. Here the CDR3 DNA reads TGTGCCAGCAGCTCCCCAGCGGGGGGCCAAGAGACCCAGTACTTC.

The V call is TRBV7-9, the J call TRBJ2-7; 13 nucleotides match TRBD2. The germline V gene has CDR1 SEHNR and CDR2 FQNEAQ (reference sequence). Trimming cost V 5 bases and J 2 bases; bases outside gene matches: 3. The CDR3 length is 15 residues. The CDR3 nucleotides read TGTGCCAGCAGCGCGGGACTAGCGGGAACCTACGAGCAGTACTTC. Its translation: CASSAGLAGTYEQYF.

The J gene is TRBJ2-1, the V gene TRBV7-7; 9 positions match TRBD1. J gave up 7 bases and V 1 base, and 5 bases lay outside the gene matches. The length of the CDR3 is 15 residues. Per germline, CDR1 SSHAT and CDR2 FNYEAQ (reference sequence). CDR3 in amino acids: CASSLGGQGNNEQFF. DNA for the CDR3: TGTGCCAGCAGCTTAGGTGGACAGGGGAATAATGAGCAGTTCTTC.

The rearrangement uses TRBV15 and TRBJ2-1; no reliable D call. V gave up 3 bases and J gave up 3 bases, with 18 bases separating them. The CDR3 covers 17 residues. Germline lookup yields CDR1 LNHNV and CDR2 YYDKDF (reference sequence). The CDR3 bases are TGTGCCACCAGCAGTAGAAGGATGGCGGAGTTCTACAATGAGCAGTTCTTC. Translating gives CATSSRRMAEFYNEQFF. Together with reference TRBV15 and TRBJ2-1, the CDR3 gives the full variable domain: DAMVIQNPRYQVTQFGKPVTLSCSQTLNHNVMYWYQQKSSQAPKLLFHYYDKDFNNEADTPDNFQSRRPNTSFCFLDIRSPGLGDTAMYLCATSSRRMAEFYNEQFFGPGTRLTVL.

The rearrangement links TRBV5-1 to TRBJ1-6; perhaps TRBD1 as D (6 bases). Trimming took 0 bases from V and 4 from J, leaving 20 bases between them. Germline V gene lookup returns CDR1 SGHRS and CDR2 YFSETQ. The CDR3 consists of 19 residues. The CDR3: CASSLEGPGALDYNSPLHF. The DNA for the CDR3 is TGCGCCAGCAGCTTGGAGGGGCCAGGGGCCCTAGATTATAATTCACCCCTCCACTTT. The full variable domain, with the rest looked up from reference TRBV5-1 and TRBJ1-6, is KAGVTQTPRYLIKTRGQQVTLSCSPISGHRSVSWYQQTPGQGLQFLFEYFSETQRNKGNFPGRFSGRQFSNSRSEMNVSTLELGDSALYLCASSLEGPGALDYNSPLHFGNGTRLTVT.

The V call is TRBV6-1, the J call TRBJ1-3, with 8 bases fitting TRBD1. Germline CDR1 reads MNHNS; CDR2 reads SASEGT. The CDR3 has 18 residues. The J segment lost 5 bases and the V segment lost 2 bases, leaving 14 bases of the junction unmatched. The CDR3 loop is CASSENKFSGTGRNTIYF. For the CDR3, the DNA is TGTGCCAGCAGTGAAAACAAGTTCTCCGGGACAGGCAGAAACACCATATATTTT.

This chain joins TRBV6-5 and TRBJ2-7; no firm D call. This CDR3 comprises 15 residues. The V gene lost 0 bases and the J gene lost 3 bases, with 12 bases spanning the gap. The germline gives CDR1 MNHEY, CDR2 SVGAGI. The CDR3 nucleotides read TGTGCCAGCAGTTACTCGGCGACACCAGACTACGAGCAGTACTTC. This gives the protein CASSYSATPDYEQYF.

The V and J genes are TRBV6-1 and TRBJ2-7; 7 bases fit TRBD1. CDR1 and CDR2 (germline): MNHNS, SASEGT. CDR3 length: 15 residues. Trimming took 6 bases from V and 4 from J; bases not matched to a gene: 12. CDR3 nucleotides: TGTGCCAGCAGGTCGACCCACAGGGGCCATTACGAGCAGTACTTC. Residues: CASRSTHRGHYEQYF.

V usage is TRBV7-9 and J usage is TRBJ2-5, with TRBD2 matching over 12 bases. CDR1 and CDR2 (germline): SEHNR, FQNEAQ (reference sequence). V shed 1 base and J 1 base; nucleotides not matched to a gene: 4. The CDR3 is made up of 17 amino acids. CDR3: CASSLEKTSGGQETQYF. CDR3 DNA: TGTGCCAGCAGCTTAGAGAAGACTAGCGGGGGCCAAGAGACCCAGTACTTC. Drawing the rest from reference TRBV7-9 and TRBJ2-5, the complete variable domain is DTGVSQNPRHKITKRGQNVTFRCDPISEHNRLYWYRQTLGQGPEFLTYFQNEAQLEKSRLLSDRFSAERPKGSFSTLEIQRTEQGDSAMYLCASSLEKTSGGQETQYFGPGTRLLVL.

This chain links TRBV14 with TRBJ2-3; TRBD1 might be the D (6 bases). The CDR3 spans 15 residues. With 4 bases removed from V and 3 bases from J, the gap between germline ends came to 14 bases. In germline, CDR1 is SGHDN, CDR2 FVKESK. The CDR3 loop reads CASSRQQGVTDTQYF. The CDR3 DNA reads TGTGCCAGCAGCCGGCAACAGGGTGTTACAGATACGCAGTATTTT.

This clone was counted a single time. In DNA, the CDR3 is TGTGCCAGCAGTGAAGTGGGCTCTCCAGATACGCAGTATTTT. Translation gives CASSEVGSPDTQYF. The gene calls are TRBV6-1 and TRBJ2-3; D remains ambiguous. Trimming left V 1 base short and J 4 bases short, with 9 bases between. The CDR3 contains 14 residues. Germline assignment: CDR1 MNHNS and CDR2 SASEGT.

This chain links TRBV11-2 with TRBJ2-3, with D unclear. CDR3 length equals 13 residues. Germline values: CDR1 SGHAT, CDR2 FQNNGV. V shed 6 bases and J shed 0 bases, with 7 bases lying between them. CDR3 bases: TGTGCCAGCAGGTCAGTCAGCACAGATACGCAGTATTTT. As protein: CASRSVSTDTQYF.

This clone was observed a single time. The genes are TRBV5-6 and TRBJ1-4; possibly TRBD1 for D (5 bases). V shed 3 bases and J shed 0 bases, with 21 bases lying between them. Germline values: CDR1 SGHDT, CDR2 YYEEEE. The CDR3 is 19 residues long. CDR3 residues: CASSSYNRREGTTNEKLFF. The CDR3 DNA follows: TGTGCCAGCAGCTCCTATAACCGCAGGGAAGGGACAACTAATGAAAAACTGTTTTTT. Drawing the rest from reference TRBV5-6 and TRBJ1-4, the complete variable domain is DAGVTQSPTHLIKTRGQQVTLRCSPKSGHDTVSWYQQALGQGPQFIFQYYEEEERQRGNFPDRFSGHQFPNYSSELNVNALLLGDSALYLCASSSYNRREGTTNEKLFFGSGTQLSVL.

The chain employs TRBV29-1 and TRBJ1-1; D not certain. This CDR3 is built from 13 residues. Germline V gene lookup returns CDR1 SQVTM and CDR2 ANQGSEA. V lost 6 bases, J lost 7 bases, and 18 bases lay in between. The CDR3 sequence is CSVGQTLRGEAFF. The CDR3 DNA reads TGCAGCGTCGGCCAGACTTTACGGGGTGAAGCTTTCTTT.

The chain carries TRBV7-9 and TRBJ2-2; TRBD2 is a possible D gene (6 bases). Trimming took 1 base from V and 9 from J, leaving 15 bases between them. Germline CDR1 is SEHNR and CDR2 is FQNEAQ (reference sequence). The CDR3 length is 15 residues. CDR3 in DNA: TGTGCCAGCAGCTTAGGGGGGACTTCTACCAGGGAGCTGTTTTTT. Translated: CASSLGGTSTRELFF.

The CDR3 loop reads CASRGDSATNEKLFF. The CDR3 bases are TGCGCCAGCAGAGGGGACAGCGCAACTAATGAAAAACTGTTTTTT. V is TRBV5-1 and J is TRBJ1-4, with 7 bases matching TRBD1. Germline V gene lookup returns CDR1 SGHRS and CDR2 YFSETQ. V was clipped by 5 bases and J by 0 bases; unmatched bases: 4. The CDR3 sequence is 15 residues long.

This chain uses TRBV11-3 with TRBJ2-5; 9 bases align to TRBD1. The length of the CDR3 is 16 residues. The germline gives CDR1 SGHNT, CDR2 YENEEA. Trimming at V came to 5 bases and at J to 3 bases, leaving 10 bases not matched to a gene. CDR3 sequence (DNA): TGTGCCAGCAGCCACGGGACAGGGATGGGGAAAGAGACCCAGTACTTC. It encodes CASSHGTGMGKETQYF.

The chain couples TRBV30 to TRBJ2-6, with 9 bases identical to TRBD1. The CDR3 spans 17 residues. J was trimmed by 2 bases and V by 4 bases; bases with no gene match: 9. The germline gives CDR1 GTSNPN, CDR2 SVGIG (reference sequence). Here the CDR3 reads CAWKPGQGRPGANVLTF. The CDR3 DNA sequence: TGTGCCTGGAAACCGGGACAGGGTCGCCCTGGGGCCAACGTCCTGACTTTC.

The genes are TRBV6-1 and TRBJ1-1, with a possible D match to TRBD1 (6 bases). The CDR3 sequence is 13 residues long. Trimming stripped 4 bases from V and 6 bases from J, with 12 bases between. The germline gives CDR1 MNHNS, CDR2 SASEGT. The CDR3 DNA sequence: TGTGCCAGCAGTGGTGGACAGAGCGCTGAAGCTTTCTTT. Translated, it gives CASSGGQSAEAFF.

V gene TRBV6-1 combines with J gene TRBJ2-7; D is unclear. The CDR3 spans 19 residues. V dropped 2 bases and J dropped 3 bases, with 26 bases sitting between them. The germline gives CDR1 MNHNS, CDR2 SASEGT. This chain's CDR3 is CASSEIRHPFGYVRYEQYF. CDR3 coding DNA: TGTGCCAGCAGTGAAATCAGGCATCCTTTCGGCTACGTCCGCTACGAGCAGTACTTC.

This clone was recorded once. The chain couples TRBV28 to TRBJ1-4; 9 bases are shared with TRBD1. Germline assignment: CDR1 MDHEN and CDR2 SYDVKM. V was pared by 6 bases and J by 6 bases, with 11 bases of the junction left unmatched. The CDR3 has 16 amino acids. CDR3 nucleotides: TGTGCCAGCAGCTATACCACGGACAGGGGTTATGAAAAACTGTTTTTT. Protein sequence: CASSYTTDRGYEKLFF.

The chain is built from TRBV27 and TRBJ1-1; 8 bases agree with TRBD1. J gave up 0 bases and V 6 bases, and 3 bases lay outside the gene matches. The CDR3 extends over 14 amino acids. The germline V gene encodes CDR1 MNHEY and CDR2 SMNVEV (reference sequence). The CDR3 loop is CASRQGALNTEAFF. CDR3 in DNA: TGTGCCAGCAGGCAGGGGGCGTTGAACACTGAAGCTTTCTTT.